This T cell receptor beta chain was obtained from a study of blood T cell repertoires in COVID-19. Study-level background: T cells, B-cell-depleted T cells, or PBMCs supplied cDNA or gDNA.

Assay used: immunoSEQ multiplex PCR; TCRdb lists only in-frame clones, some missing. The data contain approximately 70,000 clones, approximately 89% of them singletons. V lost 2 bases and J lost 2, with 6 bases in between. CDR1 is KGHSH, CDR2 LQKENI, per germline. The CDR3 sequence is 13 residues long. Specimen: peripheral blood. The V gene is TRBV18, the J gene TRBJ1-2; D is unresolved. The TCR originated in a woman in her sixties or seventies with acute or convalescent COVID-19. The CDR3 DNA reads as TGTGCCAGCTCACCAAAGGAGAACTATGGCTACACCTTC. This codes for CASSPKENYGYTF.